These 8 T cell receptor beta chains were all obtained from the same sample, sequenced in a study of T cells in Graves' hyperthyroidism and ophthalmopathy. Amplified TCR beta CDR3 regions derived from RNA transcripts. RT-PCR in the first round (using the HTBI primer set) targeted the TCR CDR3. A single record per CDR3 protein comes from TCRdb applying MiXCR to the multiplex PCR reads. The sample has fewer than 800,000 distinct CDR3 sequences, about 16% seen once; the top ten hold approximately 8.4%. The sequenced sample consisted of blood. These TCRs come from a man aged 18 to 29 with Graves' hyperthyroidism.

The chain couples TRBV20-1 to TRBJ2-6; 9 positions agree with TRBD1. The J segment lost 4 bases and the V segment lost 0 bases, leaving 10 bases of the junction unmatched. The CDR3 runs to 18 residues. Per the germline V gene, CDR1 is DFQATT and CDR2 is SNEGSKA (reference sequence). CDR3 sequence: CSARDWGQGTGGANVLTF. DNA for the CDR3: TGCAGTGCTAGAGATTGGGGACAGGGAACTGGCGGGGCCAACGTCCTGACTTTC.

This clonotype was recorded at least ten times. The rearrangement uses TRBV5-8 and TRBJ2-7; 8 bases agree with TRBD1. There are 15 residues in the CDR3. Per the germline V gene, CDR1 is SGHTS and CDR2 is YDEGEE. After removal of 0 bases from V and 5 bases from J, the junction contained 7 bases not matched to a gene. In DNA form, the CDR3 reads TGTGCCAGCAGCTTGGGGCAGGGGGCTTACGACGAGCAGTACTTC. It specifies CASSLGQGAYDEQYF.

The CDR3 loop reads CASSHPGLAGETQYF. In nucleotides, the CDR3 is TGTGCCAGCAGCCACCCGGGACTAGCGGGAGAGACCCAGTACTTC. The chain couples TRBV6-1 to TRBJ2-5; 12 bases match TRBD2. V dropped 6 bases and J dropped 4; count of bases not matched to a gene: 6. Germline CDR1 is MNHNS and CDR2 is SASEGT. The CDR3 is made up of 15 amino acids.

This clonotype was seen a few times. The chain combines TRBV2 with TRBJ1-4; maybe TRBD1 (6 bases). The CDR3 loop spans 15 amino acids. The germline gives CDR1 SNHLY, CDR2 FYNNEI. V dropped 6 bases and J dropped 7 bases, with 18 bases sitting between them. CDR3 coding DNA: TGTGCCAGCAGCAGACAGGAGAATGACGGTGAAAAACTGTTTTTT. It translates to CASSRQENDGEKLFF. Filled out from reference TRBV2 and TRBJ1-4, the complete variable domain reads EPEVTQTPSHQVTQMGQEVILRCVPISNHLYFYWYRQILGQKVEFLVSFYNNEISEKSEIFDDQFSVERPDGSNFTLKIRSTKLEDSAMYFCASSRQENDGEKLFFGSGTQLSVL.

This clonotype was picked up a small number of times. The chain is built from TRBV9 and TRBJ2-5, with a weak D call TRBD1 (5 bases). The CDR3 is 14 amino acids. Germline V gene sequence: CDR1 SGDLS, CDR2 YYNGEE. V gave up 1 base and J gave up 4 bases, with 11 bases separating them. In nucleotides, the CDR3 is TGTGCCAGCAGCGTATCGCAGGGTGTAGAGACCCAGTACTTC. This translates into CASSVSQGVETQYF.

This clonotype was counted many times. The rearrangement joins TRBV7-3 to TRBJ2-1; TRBD1 matches at 9 bases. With 5 bases clipped from V and 6 bases from J, the junction kept 8 bases outside the gene matches. The CDR3 sequence is 15 residues long. Germline lookup yields CDR1 SGHTA and CDR2 FQGTGA. CDR3 coding DNA: TGTGCCAGCAGCATTGACAGGGGGGAACTCAATGAGCAGTTCTTC. The encoded protein is CASSIDRGELNEQFF.

Regarding this clonotype: A read error may explain this, as a much larger clone is one base away. The V and J genes are TRBV6-2 or TRBV6-3 and TRBJ2-5, with 14 bases matching TRBD2. The CDR3 has 16 residues. J was trimmed by 5 bases and V by 0 bases; bases with no gene match: 2. CDR1 is MNHEY, CDR2 SVGEGT, per germline. The CDR3 DNA is TGTGCCAGCAGTTACTCCGGGACTAGCGGGAGTGAGACCCAGTACTTC. Translated, it gives CASSYSGTSGSETQYF.

The chain couples TRBV7-2 to TRBJ2-1, with D possibly TRBD1 on 6 matching bases. Germline V gives CDR1 SGHTA, CDR2 FQGNSA. V was shortened by 4 bases and J by 9 bases, with 22 bases between the two germline ends. CDR3 length: 16 amino acids. CDR3 amino acids: CASSSSMGARAAEQFF. The DNA for the CDR3 is TGTGCCAGCAGCTCCTCCATGGGGGCACGAGCGGCTGAGCAGTTCTTC.